Presented here are 4 T cell receptor beta chains from one specimen sequenced in a study of T cell responses to AZD1222 COVID-19 vaccine. Using immunoSEQ multiplex PCR, the repertoire was profiled, and TCRdb retains in-frame clones only, with some absent. Of about 120,000 clones listed, over 80% are singletons. The input for sequencing was peripheral blood, taken on day 0 of AZD1222 vaccination. These receptors all come from an adult in good health.

V is TRBV6-2 or TRBV6-3 and J is TRBJ2-2, with TRBD1 matching over 7 bases. Looked up from germline, CDR1 is MNHEY and CDR2 is SVGEGT. Trimming took 4 bases from V and 6 from J; bases not matched to a gene: 2. This CDR3 is 13 amino acids long. The CDR3 region has the DNA TGTGCCAGCAGTTTGGACAGGCCCGGGGAGCTGTTTTTT. It translates to CASSLDRPGELFF.

V gene TRBV6-4 combines with J gene TRBJ2-1; TRBD2 aligns across 9 bases. CDR1 MRHNA and CDR2 SNTAGT come from the germline V gene. Trimming cost V 4 bases and J 10 bases; bases outside gene matches: 11. This CDR3 is built from 15 residues. The CDR3 coding sequence is TGTGCCAGCAGTGTCCAGGCGGGAGGGGCTCGGGAGCAGTTCTTC. Amino acid sequence: CASSVQAGGAREQFF.

The gene calls are TRBV2 and TRBJ1-5; a weak D match, TRBD1 (6 bases). Per germline, CDR1 SNHLY and CDR2 FYNNEI. The CDR3 sequence is 13 residues long. The V end lost 6 bases, the J end lost 6 bases, and 12 bases lay between the germline ends. The chain's CDR3 is CASRTTRGQPQHF. CDR3 bases: TGTGCCAGCAGGACTACCAGGGGTCAGCCCCAGCATTTT.

This rearrangement joins TRBV19 to TRBJ1-5; 7 nucleotides line up with TRBD1. The CDR3 consists of 14 residues. Trimming at V came to 4 bases and at J to 5 bases, leaving 5 bases not matched to a gene. Germline values: CDR1 LNHDA, CDR2 SQIVND (reference sequence). The CDR3 DNA reads TGTGCCAGTAGTAAGGCAGGGGGGGATCAGCCCCAGCATTTT. Translation gives CASSKAGGDQPQHF. Drawing the rest from reference TRBV19 and TRBJ1-5, the complete variable domain is DGGITQSPKYLFRKEGQNVTLSCEQNLNHDAMYWYRQDPGQGLRLIYYSQIVNDFQKGDIAEGYSVSREKKESFPLTVTSAQKNPTAFYLCASSKAGGDQPQHFGDGTRLSIL.